This T cell receptor beta chain was retrieved from a study of human thymus T cells. Of note for this clone: Its matching antigen is unknown.

Corrective cardiac operations yielded the resected thymus tissue. Immunologically healthy infants in Finland undergoing congenital heart defect surgery were the donors. The assay was immunoSEQ multiplex PCR, and TCRdb's table has in-frame clones only and misses some. The table includes roughly 120,000 clones, around 96% detected once. The study's findings and limits: Overlap was high between thymic repertoires from unrelated individuals, as reported in related research. An apparent bias in V and J gene usage was seen in thymic and blood repertoires.

Germline V gene data show CDR1 as LNHDA and CDR2 as SQIVND (reference sequence). V lost 2 bases and J lost 4, with 11 bases in between. The CDR3 runs to 15 residues. This chain links TRBV19 with TRBJ1-4; possibly TRBD1 for D (6 bases). This clonotype was sampled from a boy under three years old with a congenital heart defect but otherwise immunologically healthy. Input material: thymus tissue. CDR3 protein: CASSIKDSFNEKLFF. The CDR3 nucleotides are TGTGCCAGTAGTATAAAGGACAGCTTTAATGAAAAACTGTTTTTT.